This T cell receptor (beta chain) was retrieved from a study of OX40 agonist ivuxolimab in advanced cancers. In germline, CDR1 is ENHRY, CDR2 SYGVKD. The CDR3 extends over 17 amino acids. V trimming: 4 bases; J trimming: 2 bases; junction bases outside the gene matches: 11. Measured with immunoSEQ multiplex PCR; TCRdb has only the in-frame clones, and not every one. The data hold 60,000 to 90,000 clones, with about 88% observed a single time. This chain links TRBV10-3 with TRBJ2-3, with 8 bases identical to TRBD2. This receptor was taken from an adult with an advanced solid tumor such as melanoma, head and neck, liver or kidney cancer. The sample was CD4+ or CD8+ T cells sorted from blood, taken in a trial of the OX40 agonist ivuxolimab. The CDR3 here is CAISAKGGGGITDTQYF. CDR3 DNA sequence: TGTGCCATCAGTGCTAAGGGAGGCGGGGGGATCACAGATACGCAGTATTTT.